This T cell receptor beta chain was retrieved from a study of tumor-infiltrating lymphocytes in primary liver carcinoma. Study-wide background: The patients included men and women who were aged 30 to 69 years. There were tumors of stage T1-T3 N0M0, each 4.2 to 10 cm across. Study observations and caveats: A significantly higher top-250-clone fraction was found in tumors than in blood (p = 0.039).

TCR beta cDNA was made from roughly 450 ng total RNA with a constant-region primer. Three nested multiplex PCR rounds of slightly modified ARM-PCR generated TCR beta libraries. Running about 11 cycles apiece, the first two PCR rounds relied on TRBV1-TRBV30 forward primers together with a C-beta reverse primer. TCRdb ran MiXCR on the multiplex PCR reads and lists one entry per CDR3 protein. The sample records about 200,000 distinct CDR3 sequences, 65% being singletons. Of note for this clonotype: The antigen is unknown.

Unsorted whole blood yielded the blood RNA, and germline DNA was also extracted. Patients were chronically HBV-infected and treatment-naive. Germline CDR1 is MNHEY and CDR2 is SVGAGI. The CDR3 consists of 15 residues. The V and J ends lost 2 bases and 1 base respectively, with 9 bases between them. Sequencing was carried out using peripheral blood. The clonotype was recovered from a woman in her fifties or sixties with primary liver carcinoma and hepatitis B virus infection. The chain combines TRBV6-5 with TRBJ1-5; tentative D call: TRBD1 (5 bases). Written as DNA, the CDR3 is TGTGCCAGCAGTTACCGGCCAGGGAGCAATCAGCCCCAGCATTTT. Translated: CASSYRPGSNQPQHF.